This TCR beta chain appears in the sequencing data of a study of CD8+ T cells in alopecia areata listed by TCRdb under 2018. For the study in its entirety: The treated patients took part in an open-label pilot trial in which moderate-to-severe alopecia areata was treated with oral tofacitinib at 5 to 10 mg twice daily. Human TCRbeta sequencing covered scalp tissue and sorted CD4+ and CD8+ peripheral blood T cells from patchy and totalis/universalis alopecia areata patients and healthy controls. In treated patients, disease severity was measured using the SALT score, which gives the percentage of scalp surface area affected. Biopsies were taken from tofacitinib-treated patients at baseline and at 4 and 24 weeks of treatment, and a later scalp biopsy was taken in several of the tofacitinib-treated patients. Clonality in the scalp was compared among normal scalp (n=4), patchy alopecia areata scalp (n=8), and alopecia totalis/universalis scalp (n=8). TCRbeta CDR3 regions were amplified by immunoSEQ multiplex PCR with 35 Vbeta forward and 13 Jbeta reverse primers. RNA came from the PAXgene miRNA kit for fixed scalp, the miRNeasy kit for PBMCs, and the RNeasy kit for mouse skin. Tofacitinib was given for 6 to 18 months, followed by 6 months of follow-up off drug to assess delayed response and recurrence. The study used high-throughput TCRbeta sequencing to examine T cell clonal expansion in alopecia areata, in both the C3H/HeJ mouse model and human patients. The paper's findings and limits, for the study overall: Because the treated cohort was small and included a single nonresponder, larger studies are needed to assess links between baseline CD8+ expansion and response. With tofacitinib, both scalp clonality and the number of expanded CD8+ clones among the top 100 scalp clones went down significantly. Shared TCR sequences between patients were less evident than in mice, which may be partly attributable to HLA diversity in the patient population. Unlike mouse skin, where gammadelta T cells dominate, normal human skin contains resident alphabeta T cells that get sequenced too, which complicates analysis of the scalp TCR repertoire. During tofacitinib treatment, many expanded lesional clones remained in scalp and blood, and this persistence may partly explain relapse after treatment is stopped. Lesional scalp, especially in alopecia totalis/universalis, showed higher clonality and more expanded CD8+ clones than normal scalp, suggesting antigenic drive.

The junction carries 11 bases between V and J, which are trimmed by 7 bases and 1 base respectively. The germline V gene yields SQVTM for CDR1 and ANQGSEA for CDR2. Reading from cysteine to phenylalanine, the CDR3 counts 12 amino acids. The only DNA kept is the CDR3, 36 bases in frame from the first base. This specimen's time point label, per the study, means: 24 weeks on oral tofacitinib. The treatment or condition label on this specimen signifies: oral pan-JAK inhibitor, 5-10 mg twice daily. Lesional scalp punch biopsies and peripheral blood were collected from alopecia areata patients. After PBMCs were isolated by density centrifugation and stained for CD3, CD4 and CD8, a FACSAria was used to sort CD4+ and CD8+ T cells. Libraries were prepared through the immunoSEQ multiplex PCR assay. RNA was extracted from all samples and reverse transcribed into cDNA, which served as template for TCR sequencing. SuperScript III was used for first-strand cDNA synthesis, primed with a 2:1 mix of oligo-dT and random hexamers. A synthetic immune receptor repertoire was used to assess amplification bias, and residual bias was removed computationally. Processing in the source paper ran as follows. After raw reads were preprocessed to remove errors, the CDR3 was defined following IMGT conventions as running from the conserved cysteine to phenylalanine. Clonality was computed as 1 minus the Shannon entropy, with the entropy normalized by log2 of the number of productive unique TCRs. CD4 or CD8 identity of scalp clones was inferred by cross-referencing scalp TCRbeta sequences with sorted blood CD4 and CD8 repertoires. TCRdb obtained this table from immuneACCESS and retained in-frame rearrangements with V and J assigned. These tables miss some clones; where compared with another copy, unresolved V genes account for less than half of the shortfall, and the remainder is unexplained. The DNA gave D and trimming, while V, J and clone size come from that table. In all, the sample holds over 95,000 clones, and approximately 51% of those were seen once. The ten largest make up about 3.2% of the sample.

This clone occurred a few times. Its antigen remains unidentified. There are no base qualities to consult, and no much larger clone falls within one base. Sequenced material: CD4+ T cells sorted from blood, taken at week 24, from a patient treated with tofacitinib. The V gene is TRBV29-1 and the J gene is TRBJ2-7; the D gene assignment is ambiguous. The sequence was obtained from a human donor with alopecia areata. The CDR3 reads CSAAWGSYEQYF. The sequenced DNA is TGCAGCGCGGCTTGGGGTTCCTACGAGCAGTACTTC.